This paragraph reports one T cell receptor beta chain. Its antigen is not yet known. Base qualities are not at hand, and no much larger clone is one base apart. Participants in the prospective study were aged about 18 to 90 years, lived in about two dozen United States geographic areas, and enrolled through a virtual design. Cohort assignment in the prospective study relied on participant-reported clinical history from a screening survey and a study questionnaire. Each participant in the prospective study had whole blood, serum and a nasopharyngeal or oropharyngeal swab collected by mobile phlebotomists. Participants in the prospective study had the option to provide additional blood draws and questionnaires over a 2-month period. Before DNA extraction, prospective study blood samples were shipped either frozen or at room temperature. This entry belongs to a study of blood T cell repertoires in COVID-19 (TCRdb year 2020). At the level of the whole study: Samples from collaborators originated in the United States, Italy and Spain and spanned both the acute and convalescent phases of COVID-19. Samples were obtained from the ongoing ImmuneRACE study (first 160 participants) and from over 1,000 subjects provided by 6 global collaborators. Deeply sampled blood TCRbeta repertoires from subjects exposed to, actively infected with, or recovered from COVID-19 were included in the dataset. The repertoires were released in a freely available public database meant as a resource for research on the immune response to SARS-CoV-2. Where HLA class I and class II types were available, the types were taken from metadata supplied by the sample provider, not from assay-based typing. A de-identified subject ID, COVID-19 status, age in years and sex were almost always included in the sample metadata. The material from the prospective study consisted of cDNA or gDNA derived from T cells, B-cell-depleted T cells, or PBMCs. The paper's findings and limits, for the study overall: The quantity of clinical and demographic metadata differed by source and by participant and was supplied without curation.

TCRbeta CDR3 regions were amplified from genomic DNA using the immunoSEQ Assay, a bias-controlled multiplex PCR. The authors' pipeline ran thus. Nucleated cell counts per sample were estimated from amplification of reference gene primers within the assay. To quantify the absolute abundance of each unique TCRbeta CDR3 rearrangement, sequence reads were collapsed and filtered. For each sample, productive Simpson clonality was calculated as the square root of Simpson's diversity index across productive rearrangements. The table was pulled from immuneACCESS by TCRdb, which kept in-frame rearrangements only. Such tables lose some clones; where checked, under half of the loss comes from unresolved V genes, and the rest has no known cause. V, J and clone size reflect that table, while D and trimming were determined from the DNA. This sample holds approximately 220,000 clones; 85% to 90% were observed only once. The top ten clonotypes cover under 4% of the sample.

The CDR3 runs 14 amino acids, cysteine and phenylalanine included. Of the read, only the CDR3 DNA is kept; its 42 bases are in frame from base 1. CDR1 and CDR2, looked up from the germline V gene, are KGHDR and SFDVKD. V and J lose 7 bases and 1 base, and a span of 13 bases separates them. Sequencing input: PBMCs or T cells enriched from blood (not recorded which). The V and J genes are TRBV24-1 and TRBJ2-7, and the D gene may be TRBD1, 6 bases matching. This TCR came from a woman aged 18-35 years in a cohort exposed to, infected with or recovered from COVID-19 (not recorded which). The DNA reads TGTGCCACCAGCAGGGGTCGGACTTCCTACGAGCAGTACTTC. The translation is CATSRGRTSYEQYF.